Each of the 32 T cell receptor beta chains below was sequenced from the same sample in a study of blood T cells in healthy people across ages. A second PCR, run for roughly 6 to 11 cycles, used a sample-barcoded 5' primer plus a J-beta primer mix. A single record per CDR3 protein comes from TCRdb applying MiXCR to the 5' RACE reads. The table has about 830,000 distinct CDR3 sequences, about 62% seen once. Material: blood. These receptors were obtained from a man aged 25 to 45 in good health.

The V call is TRBV12-3 or TRBV12-4, the J call TRBJ1-2; maybe TRBD1 (5 bases). Trimming removed 6 bases from V and 8 bases from J, with 16 bases in between. This CDR3 spans 13 amino acids. The CDR3 DNA is TGTGCCAGCAGCTCCCTCTCTGGGGACGGCTACACCTTC. Amino acid sequence: CASSSLSGDGYTF.

The chain uses TRBV10-3 and TRBJ1-6; no definite D call. Germline-derived CDR1 and CDR2 are ENHRY and SYGVKD. The V and J ends lost 3 bases and 6 bases respectively, with 9 bases between them. The CDR3 extends over 14 amino acids. The CDR3 DNA reads as TGTGCCATCAGTGACCGAGGAAGTAATTCACCCCTCCACTTT. It is translated as CAISDRGSNSPLHF.

The chain links TRBV9 to TRBJ2-3, with 12 bases identical to TRBD1. This CDR3 is 17 amino acids long. V was pared by 0 bases and J by 4 bases, with 6 bases of the junction left unmatched. CDR1 and CDR2 (germline): SGDLS, YYNGEE. The CDR3 is CASSVDSGTGGSDTQYF. CDR3 sequence (DNA): TGTGCCAGCAGCGTAGATTCCGGGACAGGGGGCTCAGATACGCAGTATTTT. Using reference TRBV9 and TRBJ2-3 for the parts outside the CDR3, the full variable domain is DSGVTQTPKHLITATGQRVTLRCSPRSGDLSVYWYQQSLDQGLQFLIQYYNGEERAKGNILERFSAQQFPDLHSELNLSSLELGDSALYFCASSVDSGTGGSDTQYFGPGTRLTVL.

The chain couples TRBV5-1 to TRBJ2-7, with D uncertain. The assigned J gene may be wrong: the sequence end matches TRBJ2-5 better. The CDR3 spans 12 residues. Per germline, CDR1 SGHRS and CDR2 YFSETQ. The CDR3 region has the DNA TGCGCCAGCAGTTCCGAAACCCGGACCCAGTACTTC. Its protein is CASSSETRTQYF.

V usage is TRBV12-3 or TRBV12-4 and J usage is TRBJ2-5; possible D gene TRBD2, 6 bases. The CDR3 has 13 residues. The V gene lost 6 bases and the J gene lost 11 bases, with 19 bases spanning the gap. The CDR3 nucleotides are TGTGCCAGCAGCCCCCTAGGGGAGGCTGAGCAGTACTTC. Translating gives CASSPLGEAEQYF.

This clonotype was detected only once. The chain links TRBV4-1 to TRBJ1-2, with D maybe TRBD1 (6 bases). This CDR3 has 16 amino acids. Germline CDR1 and CDR2: MGHRA and YSYEKL. V gave up 0 bases and J gave up 8 bases, with 19 bases separating them. The CDR3, as DNA: TGCGCCAGCAGCCAAGATGAGGACGGGGGGCGTCGAGGCTACACCTTC. This gives the protein CASSQDEDGGRRGYTF.

The J gene is TRBJ2-3, the V gene TRBV4-3, with a possible D match to TRBD1 (6 bases). Deletions cut 0 bases from V and 5 bases from J, with 15 bases between. This CDR3 contains 16 residues. Germline lookup yields CDR1 LGHNA and CDR2 YSLEER. CDR3 sequence reads: CASSQEWFGGIDTQYF. CDR3 nucleotide sequence: TGCGCCAGCAGCCAAGAGTGGTTTGGGGGCATAGATACGCAGTATTTT.

The chain recombines TRBV12-3 or TRBV12-4 with TRBJ1-6; no definite D call. CDR3 length equals 16 residues. V was cut by 8 bases and J by 10 bases, with 24 bases left in between. The CDR3 here is CASVVALREIGSPLHF. The CDR3 region has the DNA TGTGCCAGCGTTGTGGCGCTGAGGGAGATAGGCTCACCCCTCCACTTT.

About this clonotype: Relative to the germline gene, one junction end is altered; a read error may explain this. The chain is built from TRBV5-1 and TRBJ1-5, with a tentative D call TRBD1 (5 bases). The CDR3 has 14 amino acids. Germline loops: CDR1 SGHRS, CDR2 YFSETQ. The chain's CDR3 is CASSLGLGNQPQHF. The DNA of the CDR3 is TGTGCCAGCAGTCTGGGACTCGGCAATCAGCCCCAGCATTTT.

This clonotype was detected only a few times. V usage is TRBV20-1 and J usage is TRBJ2-2; D uncertain. Germline V lookup: CDR1 DFQATT, CDR2 SNEGSKA (reference sequence). There are 13 residues in the CDR3. V was clipped by 4 bases and J by 1 base, with 7 bases between them. CDR3 DNA: TGCAGTGCTATAAACCAGAACACCGGGGAGCTGTTTTTT. This sequence encodes CSAINQNTGELFF.

For this clonotype: Sequence at one end of the junction differs from germline and may be a read error. CDR3 bases: TGTACCAGCAGTTACACGGAGGGAGAGACCCAGTACTTC. Its protein product is CTSSYTEGETQYF. The rearrangement uses TRBV6-2 or TRBV6-3 and TRBJ2-7; tentative D call: TRBD2 (6 bases). The DNA end is a closer match to TRBJ2-5, so the J assignment may be wrong. The CDR3 is 13 amino acids. Germline lookup yields CDR1 MNHEY and CDR2 SVGEGT.

This clonotype was recorded a few times. The J gene is TRBJ1-4, the V gene TRBV10-3, with D hard to call. Germline assignment: CDR1 ENHRY and CDR2 SYGVKD. Between the trimmed V and J ends, which lost 8 bases and 6 bases, there was a span of 7 bases. This CDR3 has 11 amino acids. The CDR3 region has the DNA TGTGCCATCGCCAGCGATGAAAAACTGTTTTTT. It codes for CAIASDEKLFF.

The chain couples TRBV20-1 to TRBJ2-1, with D hard to call. This CDR3 is built from 11 residues. V gave up 3 bases and J gave up 7 bases, with 7 bases separating them. In germline, CDR1 is DFQATT, CDR2 SNEGSKA (reference sequence). CDR3 nucleotides: TGCAGTGCTAGGCGGTGGAATGAGCAGTTCTTC. Its protein is CSARRWNEQFF.

This clonotype was observed a handful of times. The chain employs TRBV9 and TRBJ2-7; tentatively, D is TRBD1 or TRBD2 (6 bases each). The CDR3 runs to 13 residues. Trimming cost V 0 bases and J 5 bases, with 9 bases left between them. Looked up from germline, CDR1 is SGDLS and CDR2 is YYNGEE. The CDR3 bases are TGTGCCAGCAGCGTAGGGGGGGCGGACGAGCAGTACTTC. Translation gives CASSVGGADEQYF.

This clonotype was seen a few times. This chain connects TRBV10-3 to TRBJ2-3; TRBD2 matches 7 bases. The CDR3 totals 15 residues. Trimming took 6 bases from V and 2 from J; bases not matched to a gene: 8. CDR1 and CDR2 (germline): ENHRY, SYGVKD. CDR3 residues: CAIRRAGRFTDTQYF. The CDR3 DNA reads TGTGCCATCAGGCGAGCGGGGAGGTTCACAGATACGCAGTATTTT.

The rearrangement links TRBV25-1 to TRBJ2-1; D is tentatively TRBD1 or TRBD2 (5 bases each). With 10 bases removed from V and 9 bases from J, the gap between germline ends came to 19 bases. The CDR3 has 13 amino acids. Germline V lookup: CDR1 MGHDK, CDR2 SYGVNS. The CDR3 sequence: CAIPPGGRGEQFF. In DNA form, the CDR3 reads TGTGCCATCCCCCCTGGGGGTAGAGGTGAGCAGTTCTTC.

Turning to this clonotype: A much larger clonotype is one base distant, so this may be a read error. The rearrangement links TRBV20-1 to TRBJ1-2, with D uncertain. The length of the CDR3 is 13 residues. Germline V gives CDR1 DFQATT, CDR2 SNEGSKA (reference sequence). Trimming left V 5 bases short and J 3 bases short, with 13 bases between. This CDR3 is CSAGREADYGYTF. The CDR3 bases are TGCAGTGCTGGAAGGGAGGCGGACTATGGCTACACCTTC.

A few counts support this clonotype. This sequence joins TRBV27 and TRBJ1-2; 8 nucleotides align to TRBD1. The CDR3 spans 13 residues. Per the germline V gene, CDR1 is MNHEY and CDR2 is SMNVEV (reference sequence). V shed 5 bases, J shed 7 bases, and the junction held 6 bases outside the gene matches. As DNA, the CDR3 is TGTGCCAGCAGTCCACAGGGGGTTGGTGGCTACACCTTC. It yields the protein CASSPQGVGGYTF.

This clonotype was observed once. One end of the junction does not line up with germline, which may come from a read error. The chain recombines TRBV11-2 with TRBJ2-4; 7 nucleotides agree with TRBD2. The assigned J gene may be wrong: the sequence end matches TRBJ2-5 better. Germline lookup yields CDR1 SGHAT and CDR2 FQNNGV. The CDR3 runs 13 residues. The CDR3 reads CSSSLPTGGTQYF. In nucleotides, the CDR3 is TGTTCCAGCAGCTTACCCACGGGGGGGACCCAGTACTTC.

This sequence joins TRBV2 and TRBJ2-7, with 7 positions matching TRBD2. The CDR3 covers 12 residues. V gave up 11 bases and J gave up 1 base; unmatched junction bases: 5. Germline loops: CDR1 SNHLY, CDR2 FYNNEI. The CDR3 here is CAGGGISYEQYF. CDR3 DNA sequence: TGTGCCGGGGGGGGGATATCCTACGAGCAGTACTTC. Looking up the rest from reference TRBV2 and TRBJ2-7 gives the full variable domain: EPEVTQTPSHQVTQMGQEVILRCVPISNHLYFYWYRQILGQKVEFLVSFYNNEISEKSEIFDDQFSVERPDGSNFTLKIRSTKLEDSAMYFCAGGGISYEQYFGPGTRLTVT.

This chain joins TRBV3-1 and TRBJ1-2, with 7 bases fitting TRBD1. The germline gives CDR1 LGHDT, CDR2 YNNKEL (reference sequence). CDR3 length equals 15 residues. V lost 4 bases to trimming and J lost 4 bases; unmatched junction nucleotides: 9. The CDR3 loop reads CASSPTNRGLYGYTF. The CDR3, as DNA: TGTGCCAGCAGCCCCACTAACAGGGGTCTCTATGGCTACACCTTC.

The chain is built from TRBV2 and TRBJ2-1; D may be TRBD1 (6 bases). The V gene's germline CDR1 is SNHLY and CDR2 FYNNEI. This CDR3 has 13 residues. The ends were cut back, 4 bases at V and 6 bases at J, with 10 bases in the middle. For the CDR3, the DNA is TGTGCCAGCAGTGTCCGACAGGTCAATGAGCAGTTCTTC. It encodes CASSVRQVNEQFF.

The V and J genes are TRBV7-3 and TRBJ2-4; tentative D call: TRBD1 (7 bases). The J call may be in error: the DNA end matches TRBJ2-7 better. The germline V gene has CDR1 SGHTA and CDR2 FQGTGA. The CDR3 covers 15 residues. CDR3: CASSLRSGGNYEQYF. CDR3 nucleotides: TGTGCCAGCAGCTTACGCTCAGGGGGGAACTACGAGCAGTACTTC.

V and J are TRBV27 and TRBJ1-2, with unresolved D. Per the germline V gene, CDR1 is MNHEY and CDR2 is SMNVEV (reference sequence). The CDR3 consists of 15 residues. Trimming removed 4 bases from V and 3 bases from J, with 15 bases in between. CDR3 bases: TGTGCCAGCAGTTCTAACATCGGAAGGGACTATGGCTACACCTTC. Residues: CASSSNIGRDYGYTF.

This clonotype was recorded once. Here the CDR3 DNA reads TGTGCCAGCAGCTTAGGAGGGTTACCCCTCCACTTT. It encodes CASSLGGLPLHF. The gene calls are TRBV7-9 and TRBJ1-6; no firm D call. The V end lost 1 base, the J end lost 12 bases, and 7 bases lay between the germline ends. Germline CDR1 SEHNR, CDR2 FQNEAQ (reference sequence). This CDR3 region has 12 residues.

V and J are TRBV29-1 and TRBJ1-1, with 7 bases matching TRBD1. This CDR3 is built from 14 residues. V trimming: 7 bases; J trimming: 0 bases; junction bases outside the gene matches: 8. CDR1 SQVTM and CDR2 ANQGSEA come from the germline V gene. The CDR3 reads CSARDSLMNTEAFF. CDR3 DNA sequence: TGCAGCGCCCGGGACAGCCTTATGAACACTGAAGCTTTCTTT. The full variable domain, rest sourced from reference TRBV29-1 and TRBJ1-1, is SAVISQKPSRDICQRGTSLTIQCQVDSQVTMMFWYRQQPGQSLTLIATANQGSEATYESGFVIDKFPISRPNLTFSTLTVSNMSPEDSSIYLCSARDSLMNTEAFFGQGTRLTVV.

The chain joins TRBV5-1 to TRBJ2-5; D is undetermined. Germline values: CDR1 SGHRS, CDR2 YFSETQ. Trimming took 4 bases from V and 5 from J, leaving 12 bases between them. This CDR3 has 13 amino acids. The CDR3 DNA reads TGCGCCAGCAGCATCGCCGGCGGTGAGACCCAGTACTTC. The encoded protein is CASSIAGGETQYF.

On this clonotype itself: At one end the junction does not follow the germline gene, possibly because of a read error. The rearrangement joins TRBV4-3 to TRBJ1-4, with TRBD1 as a possible D gene (5 bases). Germline V gene sequence: CDR1 LGHNA, CDR2 YSLEER. This CDR3 has 16 amino acids. CDR3 coding DNA: TGCGCCGGCAGCCAAGACTGGAGTGGGGGTAACGAAAAACTGTTTTTT. Translated: CAGSQDWSGGNEKLFF.

This clonotype was recorded once. The V and J genes are TRBV3-1 and TRBJ2-3; TRBD1 aligns across 7 bases. The CDR3 loop spans 14 amino acids. Germline V gene lookup returns CDR1 LGHDT and CDR2 YNNKEL (reference sequence). V shed 5 bases and J 4 bases; nucleotides not matched to a gene: 6. CDR3 protein: CASSSPGQSDTQYF. CDR3 coding DNA: TGTGCCAGCAGCTCTCCGGGACAGTCAGATACGCAGTATTTT.

In this sample, this clonotype turned up once. This chain links TRBV4-1 with TRBJ2-3, with TRBD2 as a possible D gene (5 bases). The ends were cut back, 0 bases at V and 5 bases at J, with 12 bases in the middle. Germline lookup yields CDR1 MGHRA and CDR2 YSYEKL. The CDR3 totals 15 residues. The CDR3 spells CASSQETGIGDTQYF. CDR3 coding DNA: TGCGCCAGCAGCCAAGAGACGGGGATAGGAGATACGCAGTATTTT.

This chain links TRBV5-1 with TRBJ1-1; 7 bases are shared with TRBD1. Germline V CDR1 and CDR2: SGHRS, YFSETQ. V trimming: 4 bases; J trimming: 8 bases; junction bases outside the gene matches: 14. This CDR3 region has 15 residues. This CDR3 reads CASSRDDRAASEAFF. As DNA, the CDR3 is TGCGCCAGCAGCCGTGACGACAGGGCCGCTAGCGAAGCTTTCTTT.

The V and J genes are TRBV7-2 and TRBJ2-7, with 8 bases that match TRBD2. TRBJ2-5 matches the DNA end more closely, so the J call is doubtful. CDR1 SGHTA and CDR2 FQGNSA come from the germline V gene. This CDR3 is built from 15 residues. For the CDR3, the DNA is TGTGCCAGCAGCTTACGAGCGGGGGAGCTAGAGACCCAGTACTTC. Its translation is CASSLRAGELETQYF.